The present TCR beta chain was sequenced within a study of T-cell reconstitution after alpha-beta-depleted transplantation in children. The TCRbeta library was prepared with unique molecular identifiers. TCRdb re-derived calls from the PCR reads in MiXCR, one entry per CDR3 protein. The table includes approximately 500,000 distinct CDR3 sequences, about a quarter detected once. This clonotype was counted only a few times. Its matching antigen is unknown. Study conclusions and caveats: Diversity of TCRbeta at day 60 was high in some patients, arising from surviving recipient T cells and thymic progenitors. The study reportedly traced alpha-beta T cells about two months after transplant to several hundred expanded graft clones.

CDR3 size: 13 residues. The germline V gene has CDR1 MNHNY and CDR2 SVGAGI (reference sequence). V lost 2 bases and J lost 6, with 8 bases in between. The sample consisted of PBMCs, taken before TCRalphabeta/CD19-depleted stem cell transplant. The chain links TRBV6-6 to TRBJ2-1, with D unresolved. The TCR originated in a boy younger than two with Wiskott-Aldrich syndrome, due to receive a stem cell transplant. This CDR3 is CASSYGVGNEQFF. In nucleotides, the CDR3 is TGTGCCAGCAGTTACGGTGTGGGCAATGAGCAGTTCTTC.